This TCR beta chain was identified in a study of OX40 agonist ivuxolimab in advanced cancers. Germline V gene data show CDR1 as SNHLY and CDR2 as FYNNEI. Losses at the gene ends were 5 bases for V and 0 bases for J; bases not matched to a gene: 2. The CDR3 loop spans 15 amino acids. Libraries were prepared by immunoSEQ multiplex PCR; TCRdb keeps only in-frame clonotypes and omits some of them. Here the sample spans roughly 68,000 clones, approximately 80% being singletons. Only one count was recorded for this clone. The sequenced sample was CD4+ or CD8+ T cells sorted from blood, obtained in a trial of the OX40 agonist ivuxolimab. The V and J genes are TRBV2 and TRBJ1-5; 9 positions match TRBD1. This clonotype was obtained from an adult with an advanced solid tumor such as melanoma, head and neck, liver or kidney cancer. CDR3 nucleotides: TGTGCCAGCAGTCGGACAGGGGATAGCAATCAGCCCCAGCATTTT. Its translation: CASSRTGDSNQPQHF.